These 19 T cell receptor beta chains originate from one sample sequenced in a study of breast tumors, draining lymph nodes, adjacent tissues. TCRdb called the multiplex PCR reads again in MiXCR, with one record for every CDR3 protein. The data hold under 250,000 distinct CDR3 sequences, with roughly 30% observed a single time. Breast cancer patients provided tissue from their axillary draining lymph nodes. Material for sequencing was axillary lymph node tissue. The receptors come from a female donor with breast cancer. Some clones in this sample may be carry-over from other donors' samples.

The table lists this clonotype with many counts. The chain employs TRBV3-1 and TRBJ1-5; a possible D gene is TRBD1 (6 bases). The germline V gene encodes CDR1 LGHDT and CDR2 YNNKEL (reference sequence). The length of the CDR3 is 14 residues. The V gene lost 4 bases and the J gene lost 6 bases, with 13 bases spanning the gap. CDR3 loop: CASSPQGTRQPQHF. CDR3 coding DNA: TGTGCCAGCAGCCCCCAGGGGACCCGTCAGCCCCAGCATTTT. Complete variable domain (other parts from reference TRBV3-1 and TRBJ1-5): DTAVSQTPKYLVTQMGNDKSIKCEQNLGHDTMYWYKQDSKKFLKIMFSYNNKELIINETVPNRFSPKSPDKAHLNLHINSLELGDSAVYFCASSPQGTRQPQHFGDGTRLSIL.

The table lists this clonotype with many counts. The chain couples TRBV11-3 to TRBJ2-7, with TRBD2 matching 13 bases. This CDR3 is built from 15 residues. CDR1 SGHNT and CDR2 YENEEA come from the germline V gene. V lost 4 bases to trimming and J lost 2 bases; unmatched junction nucleotides: 2. CDR3 protein: CASSSGLAGAYEQYF. Here the CDR3 DNA reads TGTGCCAGCAGCTCCGGACTAGCGGGGGCCTACGAGCAGTACTTC.

On this clonotype: Just one base apart from a much larger clone, this may be a read error. DNA of the CDR3: TGTGCCAGCAGTCACAAAGACTACCAGGACTATGGCTACACCTTC. It yields the protein CASSHKDYQDYGYTF. The J gene is TRBJ1-2, the V gene TRBV6-6; D ambiguous. Germline V lookup: CDR1 MNHNY, CDR2 SVGAGI (reference sequence). CDR3 length equals 15 residues. V lost 5 bases, J lost 3 bases, and 16 bases lay in between.

This chain joins TRBV19 and TRBJ2-5, with 11 bases that match TRBD1. V gave up 7 bases and J gave up 9 bases; unmatched junction bases: 13. This CDR3 is 15 amino acids long. CDR1 and CDR2 (germline): LNHDA, SQIVND (reference sequence). The CDR3 region is CASTSGQGAYQPQYF. The DNA for the CDR3 is TGTGCCAGTACTAGCGGACAGGGGGCTTATCAGCCCCAGTACTTC.

This clonotype was seen many times. The chain combines TRBV20-1 with TRBJ2-7, with 8 nucleotides matching TRBD2. The germline CDR1 and CDR2 sequences are DFQATT and SNEGSKA (reference sequence). The CDR3 is 13 residues long. Germline trimming cut 3 bases from V and 6 bases from J; bases unmatched to any gene: 7. Here the CDR3 DNA reads TGCAGTGCTAGCCTTCGGGGGGGGAGCGAGCAGTACTTC. Translated, it gives CSASLRGGSEQYF.

About this clonotype itself: With a much larger clone just one base away, this may be a read error. The rearrangement joins TRBV20-1 to TRBJ2-7; D remains unclear. Germline CDR1 DFQATT, CDR2 SNEGSKA (reference sequence). This CDR3 has 15 amino acids. The CDR3 DNA reads TGCAGTGCTGGAGATCTAAGGGCCCCTACCTACGAGCAGTACTTC. Translating it yields CSAGDLRAPTYEQYF.

This clonotype was counted many times. The V gene is TRBV11-2, the J gene TRBJ2-7, with 7 bases matching TRBD2. This CDR3 contains 17 residues. Per the germline V gene, CDR1 is SGHAT and CDR2 is FQNNGV. V dropped 5 bases and J dropped 4; count of bases not matched to a gene: 17. CDR3: CASSPGGGQGGGYEQYF. The CDR3 DNA sequence: TGTGCCAGCAGCCCGGGGGGTGGGCAGGGAGGTGGTTACGAGCAGTACTTC.

V usage is TRBV28 and J usage is TRBJ1-1; 7 bases align to TRBD1. With V trimmed by 11 bases and J by 5 bases, 14 bases remained unmatched. The CDR3 extends over 14 amino acids. CDR1 and CDR2 from the germline V gene are MDHEN and SYDVKM. CDR3 protein: CAGMETGRRTEAFF. CDR3 sequence (DNA): TGTGCCGGGATGGAGACAGGGAGGAGAACTGAAGCTTTCTTT. Together with reference TRBV28 and TRBJ1-1, the CDR3 gives the full variable domain: DVKVTQSSRYLVKRTGEKVFLECVQDMDHENMFWYRQDPGLGLRLIYFSYDVKMKEKGDIPEGYSVSREKKERFSLILESASTNQTSMYLCAGMETGRRTEAFFGQGTRLTVV.

Of note for this clonotype: Just one base apart from a much larger clone, this may be a read error. Because it lacks the conserved phenylalanine or tryptophan at the end, this CDR3 is likely a read error. V and J are TRBV13 and TRBJ1-1, with D possibly TRBD1 on 6 matching bases. Per germline, CDR1 PRHDT and CDR2 FYEKMQ (reference sequence). The CDR3 length is 15 residues. Deletions cut 2 bases from V and 5 bases from J, with 15 bases between. CDR3 sequence reads: CASSLLRGKTTEAFC. The CDR3 DNA follows: TGTGCCAGCAGCTTACTCAGGGGTAAGACAACTGAAGCTTTCTGT.

This clonotype was seen repeatedly, ten times or more. The chain employs TRBV2 and TRBJ1-2; 9 nucleotides agree with TRBD1. The CDR3 length is 16 residues. Per germline, CDR1 SNHLY and CDR2 FYNNEI. After removal of 6 bases from V and 0 bases from J, the junction contained 8 bases not matched to a gene. DNA for the CDR3: TGTGCCAGCAGGAGGGACAGGGAACGGACTAACTATGGCTACACCTTC. As protein: CASRRDRERTNYGYTF.

This clonotype has at least ten counts. Because the CDR3's place on the DNA is in doubt, the DNA is left out and the CDR3 is given as listed by TCRdb. The J gene is TRBJ2-7, the V gene TRBV7-2; TRBD2, the table's D call, was not compared with the DNA. Germline V gene data show CDR1 as SGHTA and CDR2 as FQGNSA. The CDR3 has 16 amino acids, counting both end residues. CDR3 sequence: CASTSGVVAGGSEQCF.

This clonotype showed up many times. The chain employs TRBV18 and TRBJ2-5; 9 bases match TRBD1. The CDR3 spans 17 residues. Unmatched junction bases numbered 14, after V lost 3 bases and J lost 6 bases. From germline, CDR1 is KGHSH and CDR2 LQKENI. CDR3 nucleotide sequence: TGTGCCAGCTCACCCCTCAATCGGGGACAGGGTTCGCAGACCCAGTACTTC. Translating it yields CASSPLNRGQGSQTQYF.

There are many counts of this clonotype. This chain uses TRBV28 with TRBJ2-5, with D uncertain. V gave up 2 bases and J gave up 2 bases, with 6 bases separating them. The CDR3 contains 13 residues. Looked up from germline, CDR1 is MDHEN and CDR2 is SYDVKM. The DNA for the CDR3 is TGTGCCAGCAGTTTAAGCAGGCAAGAGACCCAGTACTTC. This gives the protein CASSLSRQETQYF.

There are many counts of this clonotype. The chain couples TRBV29-1 to TRBJ2-3; 11 positions match TRBD2. After removal of 6 bases from V and 4 bases from J, the junction contained 6 bases not matched to a gene. The CDR3 totals 14 residues. Germline V lookup: CDR1 SQVTM, CDR2 ANQGSEA. CDR3 sequence reads: CSVVSGRGADTQYF. CDR3 bases: TGCAGCGTAGTTAGCGGGAGGGGGGCAGATACGCAGTATTTT.

This clonotype came up many times. The J gene is TRBJ2-3, the V gene TRBV11-2; D tentatively fits TRBD1 or TRBD2 (5 bases each). Trimming took off 3 bases at V and 2 bases at J, with 12 bases between the two ends. CDR3 size: 15 residues. Germline loops: CDR1 SGHAT, CDR2 FQNNGV. Here the CDR3 reads CASSFRGRNTDTQYF. The CDR3, as DNA: TGTGCCAGCAGCTTTCGGGGACGCAACACAGATACGCAGTATTTT.

This clonotype was found many times. This chain connects TRBV5-1 to TRBJ1-2, with D possibly TRBD1 on 5 matching bases. Between the trimmed V and J ends, which lost 2 bases and 4 bases, there was a span of 6 bases. Germline V gives CDR1 SGHRS, CDR2 YFSETQ. This CDR3 comprises 12 residues. The CDR3 loop reads CASSFTGYGYTF. For the CDR3, the DNA is TGCGCCAGCAGCTTTACAGGCTATGGCTACACCTTC.

This clonotype was observed at least ten times. The V call is TRBV6-5, the J call TRBJ2-3; 7 nucleotides agree with TRBD2. V lost 8 bases, J lost 0 bases, and 2 bases stayed unmatched. The CDR3 loop spans 13 amino acids. The germline CDR1 and CDR2 sequences are MNHEY and SVGAGI. The CDR3 nucleotides read TGTGCCAGCCAAGCGGGGAGCACAGATACGCAGTATTTT. This translates into CASQAGSTDTQYF.

This clonotype was counted ten times or more. This chain connects TRBV29-1 to TRBJ1-2, with D perhaps matching TRBD1 (5 bases). Per the germline V gene, CDR1 is SQVTM and CDR2 is ANQGSEA. Trimming took off 3 bases at V and 4 bases at J, with 12 bases between the two ends. This CDR3 region has 13 residues. The CDR3 reads CSVEGGDFYGYTF. CDR3 nucleotides: TGCAGCGTTGAGGGGGGGGATTTCTATGGCTACACCTTC. The full variable domain, completed using reference TRBV29-1 and TRBJ1-2, is SAVISQKPSRDICQRGTSLTIQCQVDSQVTMMFWYRQQPGQSLTLIATANQGSEATYESGFVIDKFPISRPNLTFSTLTVSNMSPEDSSIYLCSVEGGDFYGYTFGSGTRLTVV.

This clonotype was counted many times. An end of the junction does not agree with germline; a read error may underlie this. The V and J genes are TRBV6-4 and TRBJ1-4, with unresolved D. Per germline, CDR1 MRHNA and CDR2 SNTAGT. The CDR3 extends over 14 amino acids. CDR3 coding DNA: TGTGCCAGCAGTGACCGTTTGTCCTCTGAAGAACTGTTTTTT. Residues: CASSDRLSSEELFF.